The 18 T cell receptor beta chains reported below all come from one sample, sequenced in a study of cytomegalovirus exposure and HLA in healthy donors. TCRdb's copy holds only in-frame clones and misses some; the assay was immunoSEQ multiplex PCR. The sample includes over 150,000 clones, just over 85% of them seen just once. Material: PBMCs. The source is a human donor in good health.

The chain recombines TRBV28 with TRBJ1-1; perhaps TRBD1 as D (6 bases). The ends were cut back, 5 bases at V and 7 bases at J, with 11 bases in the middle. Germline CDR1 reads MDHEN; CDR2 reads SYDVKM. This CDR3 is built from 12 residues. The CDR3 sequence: CASSVQGIEAFF. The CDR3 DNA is TGTGCCAGCAGTGTACAGGGCATTGAAGCTTTCTTT.

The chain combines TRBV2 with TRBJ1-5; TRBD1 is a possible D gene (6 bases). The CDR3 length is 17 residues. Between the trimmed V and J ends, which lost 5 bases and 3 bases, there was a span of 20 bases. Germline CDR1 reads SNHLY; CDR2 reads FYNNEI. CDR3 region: CASSNTIKQGFNQPQHF. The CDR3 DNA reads TGTGCCAGCAGTAACACCATAAAACAGGGCTTCAATCAGCCCCAGCATTTT.

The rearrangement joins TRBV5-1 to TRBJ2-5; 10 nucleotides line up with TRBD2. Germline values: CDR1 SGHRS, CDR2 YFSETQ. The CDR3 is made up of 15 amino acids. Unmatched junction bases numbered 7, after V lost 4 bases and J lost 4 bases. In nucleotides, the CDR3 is TGCGCCAGCAGCCCACGAGCGGGAGGGGCAGAGACCCAGTACTTC. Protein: CASSPRAGGAETQYF.

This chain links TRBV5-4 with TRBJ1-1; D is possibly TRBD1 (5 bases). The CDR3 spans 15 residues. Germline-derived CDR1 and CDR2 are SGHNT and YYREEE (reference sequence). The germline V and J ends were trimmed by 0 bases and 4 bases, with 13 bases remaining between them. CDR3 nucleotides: TGTGCCAGCAGCTTGGATCCGGGGGTTGGCACTGAAGCTTTCTTT. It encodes CASSLDPGVGTEAFF.

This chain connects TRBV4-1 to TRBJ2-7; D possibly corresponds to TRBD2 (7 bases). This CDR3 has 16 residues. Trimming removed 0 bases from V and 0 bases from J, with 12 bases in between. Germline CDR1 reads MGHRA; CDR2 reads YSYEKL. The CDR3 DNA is TGCGCCAGCAGCCAAGAACCCGCGGGGGCCTCCTACGAGCAGTACTTC. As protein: CASSQEPAGASYEQYF.

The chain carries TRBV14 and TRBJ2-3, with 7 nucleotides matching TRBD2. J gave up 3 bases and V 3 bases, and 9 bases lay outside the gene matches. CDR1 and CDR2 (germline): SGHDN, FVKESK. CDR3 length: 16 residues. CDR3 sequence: CASSQRWGSGTDTQYF. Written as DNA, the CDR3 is TGTGCCAGCAGCCAGAGGTGGGGTAGCGGGACAGATACGCAGTATTTT.

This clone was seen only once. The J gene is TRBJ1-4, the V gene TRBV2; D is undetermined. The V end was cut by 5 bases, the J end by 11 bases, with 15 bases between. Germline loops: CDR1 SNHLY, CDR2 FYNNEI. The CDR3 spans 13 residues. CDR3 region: CASSLKVEVKLFF. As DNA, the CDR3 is TGTGCCAGCAGTCTAAAGGTCGAGGTGAAACTGTTTTTT.

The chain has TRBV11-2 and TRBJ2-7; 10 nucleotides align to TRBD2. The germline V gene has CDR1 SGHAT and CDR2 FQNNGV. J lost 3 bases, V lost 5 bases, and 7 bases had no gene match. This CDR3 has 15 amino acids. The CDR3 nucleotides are TGTGCCAGCAGCCGCCCTAGCGGGGGTGACTACGAGCAGTACTTC. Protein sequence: CASSRPSGGDYEQYF.

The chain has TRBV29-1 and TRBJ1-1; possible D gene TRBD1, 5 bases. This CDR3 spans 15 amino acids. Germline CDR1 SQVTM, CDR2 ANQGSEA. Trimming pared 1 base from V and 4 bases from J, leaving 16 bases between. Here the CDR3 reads CSVEGARATGTEAFF. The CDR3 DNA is TGCAGCGTTGAAGGGGCCAGGGCTACGGGCACTGAAGCTTTCTTT.

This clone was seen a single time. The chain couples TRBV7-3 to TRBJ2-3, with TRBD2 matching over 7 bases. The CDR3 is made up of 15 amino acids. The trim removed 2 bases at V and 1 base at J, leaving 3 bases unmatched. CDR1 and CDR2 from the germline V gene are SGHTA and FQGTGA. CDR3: CASSLERGGTDTQYF. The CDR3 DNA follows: TGTGCCAGCAGCTTAGAGCGGGGCGGCACAGATACGCAGTATTTT. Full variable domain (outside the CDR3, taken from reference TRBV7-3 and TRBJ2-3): GAGVSQTPSNKVTEKGKYVELRCDPISGHTALYWYRQSLGQGPEFLIYFQGTGAADDSGLPNDRFFAVRPEGSVSTLKIQRTERGDSAVYLCASSLERGGTDTQYFGPGTRLTVL.

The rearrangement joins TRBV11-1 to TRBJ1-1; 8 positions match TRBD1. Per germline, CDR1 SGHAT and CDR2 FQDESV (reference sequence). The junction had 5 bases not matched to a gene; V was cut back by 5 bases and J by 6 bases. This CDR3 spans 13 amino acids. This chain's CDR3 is CASSRTGIAEAFF. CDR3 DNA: TGTGCCAGCAGCCGGACAGGGATCGCTGAAGCTTTCTTT.

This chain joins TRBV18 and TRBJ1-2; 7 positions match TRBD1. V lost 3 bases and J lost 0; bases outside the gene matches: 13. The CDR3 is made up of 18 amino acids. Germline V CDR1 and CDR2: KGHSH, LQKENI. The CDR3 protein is CASSPIVSGDSPNYGYTF. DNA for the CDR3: TGTGCCAGCTCACCCATAGTATCTGGGGACAGCCCTAACTATGGCTACACCTTC.

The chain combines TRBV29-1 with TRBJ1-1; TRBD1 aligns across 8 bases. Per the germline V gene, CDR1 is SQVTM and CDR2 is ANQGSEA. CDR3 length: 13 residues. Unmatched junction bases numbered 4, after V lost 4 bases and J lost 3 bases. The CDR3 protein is CSVGDRFYTEAFF. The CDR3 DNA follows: TGCAGCGTTGGGGACAGGTTCTACACTGAAGCTTTCTTT.

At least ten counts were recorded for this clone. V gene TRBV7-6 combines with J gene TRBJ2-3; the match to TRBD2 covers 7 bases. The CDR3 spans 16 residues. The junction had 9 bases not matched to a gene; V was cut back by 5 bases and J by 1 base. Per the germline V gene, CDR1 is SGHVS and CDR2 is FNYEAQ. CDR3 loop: CASSIWGGSGTDTQYF. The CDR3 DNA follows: TGTGCCAGCAGCATCTGGGGCGGGAGCGGCACAGATACGCAGTATTTT.

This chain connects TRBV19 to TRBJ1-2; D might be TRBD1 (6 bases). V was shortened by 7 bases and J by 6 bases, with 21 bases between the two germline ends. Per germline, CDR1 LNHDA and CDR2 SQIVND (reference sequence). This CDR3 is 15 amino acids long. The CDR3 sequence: CASTPLGGLRNGYTF. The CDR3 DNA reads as TGTGCCAGTACCCCTTTGGGGGGGCTTAGAAATGGCTACACCTTC.

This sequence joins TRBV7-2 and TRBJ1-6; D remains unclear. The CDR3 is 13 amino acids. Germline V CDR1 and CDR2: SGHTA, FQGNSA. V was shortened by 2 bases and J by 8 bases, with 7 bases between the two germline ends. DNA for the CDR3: TGTGCCAGCAGCTTACCCCCCTATTCACCCCTCCACTTT. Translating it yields CASSLPPYSPLHF. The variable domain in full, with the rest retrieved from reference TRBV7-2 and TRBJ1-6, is GAGVSQSPSNKVTEKGKDVELRCDPISGHTALYWYRQSLGQGLEFLIYFQGNSAPDKSGLPSDRFSAERTGGSVSTLTIQRTQQEDSAVYLCASSLPPYSPLHFGNGTRLTVT.

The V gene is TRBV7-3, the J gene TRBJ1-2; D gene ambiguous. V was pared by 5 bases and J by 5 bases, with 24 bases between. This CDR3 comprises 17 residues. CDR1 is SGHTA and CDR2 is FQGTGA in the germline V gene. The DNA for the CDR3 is TGTGCCAGCAGCCCCTCTTCAACGGTAGATATGATTTATGGCTACACCTTC. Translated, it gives CASSPSSTVDMIYGYTF.

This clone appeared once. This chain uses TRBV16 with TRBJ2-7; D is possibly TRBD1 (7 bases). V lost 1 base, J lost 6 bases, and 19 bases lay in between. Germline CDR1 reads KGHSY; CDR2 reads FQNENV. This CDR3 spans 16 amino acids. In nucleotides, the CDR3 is TGTGCCAGCAGCCAATTAATCGCTTCCAGGGGGGCCGAGCAGTACTTC. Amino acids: CASSQLIASRGAEQYF.